This T cell receptor (beta chain) was observed in a study of blood T cell repertoires in COVID-19. Overall study: Samples taken during acute and convalescent COVID-19 were collected in the United States, Italy and Spain.

The table came from immunoSEQ multiplex PCR; TCRdb's copy has only in-frame clones and leaves some out. Of around 16,000 clones in the sample, around 89% are singletons; the top ten hold around a tenth. Germline V gene lookup returns CDR1 SNHLY and CDR2 FYNNEI. The CDR3 loop spans 13 amino acids. V lost 6 bases, J lost 5 bases, and 10 bases lay in between. The origin of this receptor is a man of 80 years or more with acute or convalescent COVID-19. The sequenced material came from peripheral blood. J is TRBJ1-4 and V is TRBV2; D unclear. Here the CDR3 reads CASRYGVNEKLFF. The CDR3 nucleotides read TGTGCCAGCAGATACGGGGTAAATGAAAAACTGTTTTTT.